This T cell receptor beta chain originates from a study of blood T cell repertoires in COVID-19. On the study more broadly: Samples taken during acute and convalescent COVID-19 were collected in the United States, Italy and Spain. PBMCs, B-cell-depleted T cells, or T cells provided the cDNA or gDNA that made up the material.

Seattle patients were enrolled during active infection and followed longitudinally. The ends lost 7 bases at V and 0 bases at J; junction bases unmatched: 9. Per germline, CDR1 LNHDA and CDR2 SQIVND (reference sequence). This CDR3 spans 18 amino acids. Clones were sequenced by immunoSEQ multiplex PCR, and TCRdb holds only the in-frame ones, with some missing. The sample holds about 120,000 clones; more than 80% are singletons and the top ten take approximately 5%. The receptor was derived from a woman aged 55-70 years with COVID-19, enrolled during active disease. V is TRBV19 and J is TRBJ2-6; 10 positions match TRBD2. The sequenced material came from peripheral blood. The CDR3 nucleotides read TGTGCCAGTAAGGGGCTAGCGGGGGATCTCTCTGGGGCCAACGTCCTGACTTTC. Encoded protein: CASKGLAGDLSGANVLTF.